The rows below give T cell receptor beta chains drawn from one sample of a study of blood T cell repertoires in COVID-19. Sequencing used immunoSEQ multiplex PCR; TCRdb keeps in-frame clones, though not all of them. Altogether more than 250,000 clones are present, about 89% being singletons, with the ten largest covering approximately 5%. The specimen was PBMCs or T cells enriched from blood (not recorded which). The receptor source for this set is a woman aged 25 to 45 who had recovered from COVID-19. Each CDR3 is given with its conserved first and last residue. The D gene is left open where the match is weak. Size tells how often a clone was seen (once, few, many) or the class of an expanded clone, and some rows leave it out.

TRBJ2-7,TRBD1,TRBV15,-,CATSSGGQGAGEQYF,TGTGCCACCAGCAGCGGGGGACAGGGGGCCGGGGAGCAGTACTTC
TRBJ1-6,-,TRBV5-6,once,CASSPGVNSPLHF,TGTGCCAGCAGCCCGGGTGTTAATTCACCCCTCCACTTT
TRBJ2-1,-,TRBV28,few,CASSKRQIPHEQFF,TGTGCCAGCAGTAAAAGACAGATTCCCCATGAGCAGTTCTTC
TRBJ2-2,-,TRBV19,-,CASSRSPDSGELFF,TGTGCCAGTAGTAGGAGCCCTGATTCCGGGGAGCTGTTTTTT
TRBJ1-1,-,TRBV5-1,-,CASSLESAGVGEAFF,TGCGCCAGCAGCTTGGAATCAGCAGGGGTCGGAGAAGCTTTCTTT
TRBJ1-1,-,TRBV15,-,CATSRAGLGTEAFF,TGTGCCACCAGCAGGGCAGGGTTGGGCACTGAAGCTTTCTTT
TRBJ1-5,-,TRBV19,-,CASKQGHQPQHF,TGTGCCAGTAAACAGGGACATCAGCCCCAGCATTTT
TRBJ1-2,-,TRBV11-2,-,CASSPVRGRPNYGYTF,TGTGCCAGCAGCCCTGTTCGGGGTCGGCCTAACTATGGCTACACCTTC
TRBJ1-6,-,TRBV28,once,CASTPPDSPLHF,TGTGCCAGCACTCCGCCGGATTCACCCCTCCACTTT
TRBJ1-1,-,TRBV10-2,-,CASSGHLNTEAFF,TGCGCCAGCAGTGGGCATCTGAACACTGAAGCTTTCTTT
TRBJ1-2,TRBD1,TRBV7-9,-,CASSLTGGADYGYTF,TGTGCCAGCAGCCTCACAGGGGGCGCGGACTATGGCTACACCTTC
TRBJ1-4,-,TRBV7-6,-,CASSSTRGEKLFF,TGTGCCAGCAGCTCTACGCGAGGTGAAAAACTGTTTTTT
TRBJ1-4,TRBD1,TRBV7-6,-,CASTQGGGSEKLFF,TGTGCCAGCACCCAGGGGGGTGGGAGTGAAAAACTGTTTTTT
TRBJ1-5,-,TRBV19,-,CASSISHEPQHF,TGTGCCAGTAGTATTAGTCATGAGCCCCAGCATTTT
TRBJ2-5,TRBD2,TRBV4-1,-,CASSQDPEGGGPKETQYF,TGCGCCAGCAGCCAAGACCCCGAGGGCGGGGGGCCGAAAGAGACCCAGTACTTC
TRBJ2-7,-,TRBV6-5,-,CASRAGFRSYEQYF,TGTGCCAGCCGAGCGGGCTTCCGTTCCTACGAGCAGTACTTC
TRBJ2-7,TRBD1,TRBV10-2,-,CASSEIRTGSEQYF,TGCGCCAGCAGTGAGATAAGGACAGGGTCCGAGCAGTACTTC
TRBJ1-5,-,TRBV7-8,-,CASSLPRGSNQPQHF,TGTGCCAGCAGCTTACCCAGGGGATCCAATCAGCCCCAGCATTTT
TRBJ2-5,-,TRBV5-1,-,CASSPPPIGGQETQYF,TGCGCCAGCAGCCCCCCCCCGATAGGGGGACAAGAGACCCAGTACTTC
TRBJ1-1,TRBD1,TRBV5-5,-,CASSLQGDTEAFF,TGTGCCAGCAGCTTGCAGGGGGACACTGAAGCTTTCTTT
TRBJ2-7,-,TRBV27,-,CASSPSGFSYEQYF,TGTGCCAGCAGTCCCTCGGGGTTCTCCTACGAGCAGTACTTC
TRBJ2-7,-,TRBV12-5,-,CASGLVRGDSGGYEQYF,TGTGCTAGTGGTTTGGTACGCGGGGACTCTGGCGGCTACGAGCAGTACTTC
TRBJ1-2,-,TRBV6-6,-,CAGKTGGSYGYTF,TGTGCCGGCAAAACAGGAGGGTCCTATGGCTACACCTTC
TRBJ2-5,TRBD2,TRBV5-6,-,CASSASGGTGETQYF,TGTGCCAGCAGCGCTAGCGGGGGCACCGGGGAGACCCAGTACTTC
TRBJ2-1,TRBD2,TRBV9,-,CASSVVAGGLFHEQFF,TGTGCCAGCAGCGTAGTCGCGGGGGGGCTGTTCCATGAGCAGTTCTTC
TRBJ1-1,-,TRBV27,-,CASSLFRSPGTEAFF,TGTGCCAGCAGTTTATTTAGATCCCCCGGGACTGAAGCTTTCTTT